Given below is one T cell receptor (beta chain) in context. The antigen remains unidentified. With 60 Vbeta and 13 Jbeta primers, the PCR was carried out. Method: immunoSEQ multiplex PCR; TCRdb's copy keeps in-frame clones and lacks some. The repertoire consists of around 190,000 clones, with 84% occurring once and the leading ten covering approximately 1.2%. This sample is drawn from a study of cytomegalovirus exposure and HLA in healthy donors. Study-level results: In a later analysis, a missense DCLRE1C variant was linked to TCR beta V- and J-gene trimming. Being productive about 87% or about 30% of the time was typical of most TCR beta V segments in an earlier analysis. Later work found that TCR association rates differed between HLA loci; DRB1 had the most and HLA-C the fewest.

The ends were cut back, 0 bases at V and 0 bases at J, with 3 bases in the middle. Germline assignment: CDR1 SGDLS and CDR2 YYNGEE. The CDR3 has 13 residues. The chain is built from TRBV9 and TRBJ1-2; D not certain. The sequence derives from a girl aged 2-10 years in good health and CMV-seropositive. The material sequenced was PBMCs. CDR3 DNA: TGTGCCAGCAGCGTAGACACTAACTATGGCTACACCTTC. It specifies CASSVDTNYGYTF.